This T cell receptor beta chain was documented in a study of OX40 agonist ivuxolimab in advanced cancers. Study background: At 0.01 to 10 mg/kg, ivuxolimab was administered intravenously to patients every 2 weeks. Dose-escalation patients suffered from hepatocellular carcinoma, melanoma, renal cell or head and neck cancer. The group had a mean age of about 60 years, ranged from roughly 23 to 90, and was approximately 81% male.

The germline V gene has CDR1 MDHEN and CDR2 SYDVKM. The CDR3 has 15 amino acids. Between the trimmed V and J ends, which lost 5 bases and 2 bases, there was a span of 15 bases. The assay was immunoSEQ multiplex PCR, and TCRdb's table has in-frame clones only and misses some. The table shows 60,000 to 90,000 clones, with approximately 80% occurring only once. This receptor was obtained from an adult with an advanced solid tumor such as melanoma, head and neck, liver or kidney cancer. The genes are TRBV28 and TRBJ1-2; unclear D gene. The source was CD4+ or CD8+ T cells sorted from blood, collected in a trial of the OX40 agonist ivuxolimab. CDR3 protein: CASSSAQILNYGYTF. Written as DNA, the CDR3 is TGTGCCAGCAGTAGCGCCCAAATTCTAAACTATGGCTACACCTTC.